Below are 11 T cell receptor beta chains sequenced from a single sample in a study of blood T cell repertoires in COVID-19. Sequencing used immunoSEQ multiplex PCR; TCRdb keeps in-frame clones, though not all of them. The sample lists more than 25,000 clones, roughly nine tenths occurring once. Sequencing used peripheral blood. These receptor sequences come from a middle-aged woman with active or convalescent COVID-19.

This chain uses TRBV11-2 with TRBJ2-3, with D perhaps matching TRBD2 (5 bases). Looked up from germline, CDR1 is SGHAT and CDR2 is FQNNGV. Between the trimmed V and J ends, which lost 3 bases and 5 bases, there was a span of 12 bases. This CDR3 is 14 amino acids long. The CDR3 nucleotides read TGTGCCAGCAGCTTGGAGGAATCCCGAGATACGCAGTATTTT. Protein product: CASSLEESRDTQYF.

This chain joins TRBV27 and TRBJ1-6, with D perhaps matching TRBD1 (6 bases). The CDR3 is 15 amino acids. V lost 6 bases and J 6 bases, leaving 15 bases between the germline ends. Germline values: CDR1 MNHEY, CDR2 SMNVEV (reference sequence). CDR3 protein: CASSAIQGFNSPLHF. The CDR3 DNA reads TGTGCCAGCAGCGCGATACAGGGTTTTAATTCACCCCTCCACTTT.

The rearrangement joins TRBV6-2 or TRBV6-3 to TRBJ2-3; 12 bases line up with TRBD2. Per the germline V gene, CDR1 is MNHEY and CDR2 is SVGEGT. The length of the CDR3 is 18 residues. V dropped 2 bases and J dropped 3; count of bases not matched to a gene: 9. The CDR3 loop reads CASSYDLAGGPGTDTQYF. The CDR3 DNA reads TGTGCCAGCAGTTACGACCTAGCGGGAGGGCCGGGGACAGATACGCAGTATTTT.

This chain connects TRBV10-3 to TRBJ1-2; tentatively, D is TRBD1 (6 bases). V shed 4 bases and J shed 2 bases, with 11 bases lying between them. The germline CDR1 and CDR2 sequences are ENHRY and SYGVKD. This CDR3 region has 14 residues. CDR3 protein: CAISGGQTNYGYTF. For the CDR3, the DNA is TGTGCCATCAGTGGCGGACAGACCAACTATGGCTACACCTTC.

The chain joins TRBV30 to TRBJ2-1, with 12 positions matching TRBD2. The CDR3 is 12 residues long. Unmatched junction bases numbered 2, after V lost 8 bases and J lost 6 bases. Germline CDR1 reads GTSNPN; CDR2 reads SVGIG (reference sequence). CDR3: CAGTSGPNEQFF. The CDR3 DNA reads TGTGCCGGGACTAGCGGGCCCAATGAGCAGTTCTTC.

This chain connects TRBV7-3 to TRBJ2-2; 11 bases line up with TRBD2. CDR3 length: 15 amino acids. Germline assignment: CDR1 SGHTA and CDR2 FQGTGA. Trimming took 6 bases from V and 4 from J; bases not matched to a gene: 4. Here the CDR3 reads CASRATSGGTGELFF. The CDR3 DNA sequence: TGTGCCAGCAGGGCTACTAGCGGGGGCACCGGGGAGCTGTTTTTT.

This rearrangement joins TRBV10-2 to TRBJ2-5, with 8 bases aligning to TRBD1. Trimming cost V 4 bases and J 2 bases; bases outside gene matches: 0. Germline V lookup: CDR1 WSHSY, CDR2 SAAADI. The CDR3 consists of 13 residues. CDR3 DNA: TGCGCCAGCAGTGGGACAGGGCAAGAGACCCAGTACTTC. It encodes CASSGTGQETQYF.

Of note for this clone: A junction end diverges from the germline sequence, so it may reflect a read error. The rearrangement links TRBV2 to TRBJ2-1; 8 bases line up with TRBD2. This CDR3 spans 14 amino acids. CDR1 and CDR2 from the germline V gene are SNHLY and FYNNEI. The CDR3 DNA is TGTGCCAGCAGCGAAGGAGGACTAGCAAATGAGCAGTTCTTC. This sequence encodes CASSEGGLANEQFF.

This chain uses TRBV5-1 with TRBJ1-3; TRBD1 matches at 10 bases. This CDR3 has 15 residues. Germline V gene sequence: CDR1 SGHRS, CDR2 YFSETQ. V gave up 4 bases and J gave up 4 bases; unmatched junction bases: 5. This CDR3 reads CASSADRGQGNTIYF. The CDR3 coding sequence is TGCGCCAGCAGCGCCGACAGGGGGCAAGGAAACACCATATATTTT.

V gene TRBV29-1 combines with J gene TRBJ1-1; a possible D gene is TRBD1 (5 bases). The CDR3 covers 15 residues. Germline V gene sequence: CDR1 SQVTM, CDR2 ANQGSEA. Trimming left V 7 bases short and J 3 bases short, with 21 bases between. In DNA, the CDR3 is TGCAGCGCGACAGCCCAAGGGGCCACGGACACTGAAGCTTTCTTT. It encodes CSATAQGATDTEAFF.

This chain connects TRBV3-1 (or the pseudogene TRBV3-2) to TRBJ1-1; D is unresolved. The ends were cut back, 1 base at V and 0 bases at J, with 9 bases in the middle. The length of the CDR3 is 15 residues. The germline gives CDR1 LGHDT, CDR2 YNNKEL (reference sequence). CDR3 region: CASSQGEGMNTEAFF. As DNA, the CDR3 is TGTGCCAGCAGCCAAGGGGAGGGAATGAACACTGAAGCTTTCTTT.